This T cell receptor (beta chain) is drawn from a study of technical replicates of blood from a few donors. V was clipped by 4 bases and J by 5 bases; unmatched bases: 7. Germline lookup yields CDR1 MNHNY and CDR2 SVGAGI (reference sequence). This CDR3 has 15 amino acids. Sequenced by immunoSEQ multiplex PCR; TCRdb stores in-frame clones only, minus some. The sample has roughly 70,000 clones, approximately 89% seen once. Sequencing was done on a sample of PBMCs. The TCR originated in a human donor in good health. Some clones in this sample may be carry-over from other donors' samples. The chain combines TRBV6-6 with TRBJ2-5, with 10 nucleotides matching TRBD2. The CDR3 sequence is CASSLSGGAFETQYF. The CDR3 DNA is TGTGCCAGCAGTTTAAGCGGGGGGGCCTTTGAGACCCAGTACTTC.